The 27 T cell receptor beta chains below were found in one sample sequenced in a study of blood T cell repertoires in COVID-19. TCRdb's copy holds only in-frame clones and misses some; the assay was immunoSEQ multiplex PCR. The sample has hundreds of thousands of clones; about 83% are singletons. Sequenced material: peripheral blood. These receptors were collected from a woman aged 25 to 39 with COVID-19, enrolled during active disease.

As concerns this clone: The junction departs from germline at one end; a sequencing error may be responsible. V and J are TRBV2 and TRBJ2-7; D may be TRBD2 (7 bases). CDR3 length: 12 amino acids. Germline V CDR1 and CDR2: SNHLY, FYNNEI. The CDR3 nucleotides are TGTGCCAGCAGTGAAAGGGGGGGACGCGACTCCTTC. It translates to CASSERGGRDSF.

V usage is TRBV29-1 and J usage is TRBJ2-3; D not certain. This CDR3 has 12 residues. Trimming removed 7 bases at V and 0 bases at J, with 8 bases between. Germline V gene sequence: CDR1 SQVTM, CDR2 ANQGSEA. The CDR3 nucleotides are TGCAGCGCCTCTCAGAGCACAGATACGCAGTATTTT. Translating gives CSASQSTDTQYF.

The genes are TRBV7-6 and TRBJ2-3, with TRBD2 identical over 11 bases. The length of the CDR3 is 16 residues. V lost 5 bases and J lost 4; bases outside the gene matches: 8. Germline V gene sequence: CDR1 SGHVS, CDR2 FNYEAQ. CDR3 nucleotide sequence: TGTGCCAGCAGCCTTAGCGGGGGGGCCTTCCCAGATACGCAGTATTTT. This codes for CASSLSGGAFPDTQYF.

The rearrangement uses TRBV4-3 and TRBJ1-2, with 7 bases identical to TRBD1. This CDR3 has 14 residues. Germline V gene data show CDR1 as LGHNA and CDR2 as YSLEER. The ends lost 3 bases at V and 3 bases at J; junction bases unmatched: 4. CDR3 amino acids: CASSHNRGDYGYTF. The CDR3 nucleotides read TGCGCCAGCAGCCATAACAGGGGAGACTATGGCTACACCTTC.

The V call is TRBV25-1, the J call TRBJ1-4, with a tentative D call TRBD1 (5 bases). The CDR3 length is 14 residues. Trimming left V 4 bases short and J 5 bases short, with 11 bases between. CDR1 and CDR2 (germline): MGHDK, SYGVNS. The CDR3 coding sequence is TGTGCCAGCAGTGTACAGGACTACAATGAAAAACTGTTTTTT. Protein sequence: CASSVQDYNEKLFF.

This chain connects TRBV11-2 to TRBJ2-3; 13 bases agree with TRBD2. With 1 base clipped from V and 3 bases from J, the junction kept 4 bases outside the gene matches. The CDR3 is 17 residues long. Germline values: CDR1 SGHAT, CDR2 FQNNGV. For the CDR3, the DNA is TGTGCCAGCAGCTTAGTAGGACTAGCGGGGGAGACAGATACGCAGTATTTT. Encoded protein: CASSLVGLAGETDTQYF.

In this sample, this clone turned up once. This chain joins TRBV6-5 and TRBJ1-5; TRBD1 might be the D (5 bases). Trimming removed 7 bases at V and 1 base at J, with 11 bases between. Per germline, CDR1 MNHEY and CDR2 SVGAGI. The CDR3 has 14 residues. CDR3 residues: CASKGGVSNQPQHF. The CDR3 DNA is TGTGCCAGCAAGGGAGGGGTAAGCAATCAGCCCCAGCATTTT.

This chain connects TRBV28 to TRBJ2-7; TRBD2 matches 7 bases. CDR1 and CDR2 (germline): MDHEN, SYDVKM. Trimming at V came to 6 bases and at J to 6 bases, leaving 8 bases not matched to a gene. CDR3 size: 13 residues. CDR3 amino acids: CASSLSSGGEQYF. Here the CDR3 DNA reads TGTGCCAGCAGCCTTTCTTCGGGGGGCGAGCAGTACTTC.

V and J are TRBV14 and TRBJ2-5, with D possibly matching TRBD1 (5 bases). Deletions cut 2 bases from V and 4 bases from J, with 8 bases between. The germline V gene has CDR1 SGHDN and CDR2 FVKESK. This CDR3 has 13 amino acids. The CDR3 DNA sequence: TGTGCCAGCAGCCAATGGGGCGTAGAGACCCAGTACTTC. Residues: CASSQWGVETQYF.

V gene TRBV6-5 combines with J gene TRBJ1-5; weak D call: TRBD1 (5 bases). V lost 9 bases and J 5 bases, leaving 14 bases between the germline ends. The CDR3 loop spans 13 amino acids. Germline V gene sequence: CDR1 MNHEY, CDR2 SVGAGI. CDR3 region: CASSVGGDQPQHF. The CDR3, as DNA: TGTGCCAGTAGCGTGGGGGGAGATCAGCCCCAGCATTTT.

The chain couples TRBV4-2 to TRBJ2-5; 11 bases map to TRBD2. J was trimmed by 1 base and V by 4 bases; bases with no gene match: 5. The CDR3 consists of 16 residues. Germline values: CDR1 LGHNA, CDR2 YNFKEQ. The CDR3 sequence: CASSRETSGVQETQYF. The CDR3 DNA reads TGTGCCAGCAGCCGCGAGACTAGCGGGGTCCAAGAGACCCAGTACTTC.

There are a few counts of this clone. J is TRBJ1-1 and V is TRBV7-3; TRBD1 matches 7 bases. This CDR3 has 13 amino acids. V dropped 2 bases and J dropped 3; count of bases not matched to a gene: 0. The germline gives CDR1 SGHTA, CDR2 FQGTGA. This chain's CDR3 is CASSLDRDTEAFF. Here the CDR3 DNA reads TGTGCCAGCAGCTTAGACAGGGACACTGAAGCTTTCTTT.

The chain joins TRBV27 to TRBJ2-2; 9 bases line up with TRBD1. CDR1 and CDR2 from the germline V gene are MNHEY and SMNVEV (reference sequence). V shed 3 bases, J shed 4 bases, and the junction held 6 bases outside the gene matches. The CDR3 covers 16 residues. CDR3 nucleotide sequence: TGTGCCAGCAGTTTTCGGGACAGGGTCTTCACCGGGGAGCTGTTTTTT. It specifies CASSFRDRVFTGELFF.

This clone was counted a few times. The V call is TRBV5-1, the J call TRBJ2-7; tentative D call: TRBD1 (6 bases). CDR1 is SGHRS, CDR2 YFSETQ, per germline. The germline V and J ends were trimmed by 0 bases and 6 bases, with 16 bases remaining between them. This CDR3 region has 15 residues. CDR3 sequence: CASSLGSGALFEQYF. The CDR3 DNA follows: TGCGCCAGCAGCTTGGGTTCAGGGGCGCTTTTCGAGCAGTACTTC.

The CDR3 protein is CASSYETGLNTEAFF. The CDR3 DNA reads TGTGCCAGCAGTTACGAGACAGGGCTGAACACTGAAGCTTTCTTT. The V gene is TRBV6-2 or TRBV6-3, the J gene TRBJ1-1, with TRBD1 identical over 7 bases. Germline V gene sequence: CDR1 MNHEY, CDR2 SVGEGT. The CDR3 has 15 residues. J gave up 0 bases and V 2 bases, and 3 bases lay outside the gene matches.

CDR3 sequence reads: CASSPQGWRNTEAFF. In nucleotides, the CDR3 is TGTGCCAGCAGCCCACAGGGTTGGAGGAACACTGAAGCTTTCTTT. The chain uses TRBV3-1 (or the pseudogene TRBV3-2) and TRBJ1-1; a weak D match, TRBD1 (6 bases). The CDR3 contains 15 residues. V lost 4 bases and J 1 base, leaving 13 bases between the germline ends. The germline V gene encodes CDR1 LGHDT and CDR2 YNNKEL (reference sequence).

The V call is TRBV10-3, the J call TRBJ1-1; D is possibly TRBD1 (5 bases). Between the trimmed V and J ends, which lost 10 bases and 0 bases, there was a span of 15 bases. Germline V gives CDR1 ENHRY, CDR2 SYGVKD. This CDR3 spans 14 amino acids. This chain's CDR3 is CATLGGGLNTEAFF. The CDR3 DNA reads TGTGCCACCCTCGGCGGGGGATTGAACACTGAAGCTTTCTTT.

The rearrangement uses TRBV7-2 and TRBJ2-1, with TRBD2 matching 14 bases. The CDR3 is made up of 18 amino acids. Germline CDR1 and CDR2: SGHTA and FQGNSA. V gave up 1 base and J gave up 4 bases; unmatched junction bases: 6. DNA of the CDR3: TGTGCCAGCAGCTTAGACCCGGGACTAGCGGGGGCATACAATGAGCAGTTCTTC. Translating it yields CASSLDPGLAGAYNEQFF.

The rearrangement joins TRBV15 to TRBJ2-3, with 8 bases identical to TRBD1. From germline, CDR1 is LNHNV and CDR2 YYDKDF (reference sequence). The J segment lost 5 bases and the V segment lost 3 bases, leaving 4 bases of the junction unmatched. This CDR3 spans 14 amino acids. CDR3 coding DNA: TGTGCCACCAGCAGCTATGACAGGGGAGATACGCAGTATTTT. This gives the protein CATSSYDRGDTQYF.

The gene calls are TRBV30 and TRBJ1-1; D uncertain. V shed 0 bases and J shed 6 bases, with 20 bases lying between them. There are 16 residues in the CDR3. Germline V gene sequence: CDR1 GTSNPN, CDR2 SVGIG (reference sequence). Written as DNA, the CDR3 is TGTGCCTGGAGTGTACGCAGTCCCTATTGGAGGGCTGAAGCTTTCTTT. It codes for CAWSVRSPYWRAEAFF.

This chain connects TRBV11-2 to TRBJ2-7, with 9 bases matching TRBD2. The germline V gene has CDR1 SGHAT and CDR2 FQNNGV. The junction had 14 bases not matched to a gene; V was cut back by 5 bases and J by 3 bases. The length of the CDR3 is 17 residues. Here the CDR3 DNA reads TGTGCCAGCAGCCCCTGGGGTGCGGGAGGGCCACTCTACGAGCAGTACTTC. As protein: CASSPWGAGGPLYEQYF.

This chain connects TRBV30 to TRBJ1-3; D not certain. Trimming removed 2 bases at V and 0 bases at J, with 11 bases between. The CDR3 spans 15 residues. Germline V gene lookup returns CDR1 GTSNPN and CDR2 SVGIG (reference sequence). The CDR3 sequence is CAWSHSSLSGNTIYF. The CDR3, as DNA: TGTGCCTGGAGTCACAGTTCCCTCTCTGGAAACACCATATATTTT.

The J gene is TRBJ1-1, the V gene TRBV4-1; no clear D. This CDR3 region has 18 residues. The ends were cut back, 3 bases at V and 3 bases at J, with 23 bases in the middle. Germline V lookup: CDR1 MGHRA, CDR2 YSYEKL. The CDR3 loop reads CASSHLWRTGIGDTEAFF. CDR3 coding DNA: TGCGCCAGCAGCCATCTCTGGAGGACGGGGATTGGGGACACTGAAGCTTTCTTT.

The chain uses TRBV3-1 (or the pseudogene TRBV3-2) and TRBJ1-2; TRBD1 is a possible D gene (6 bases). Trimming took off 4 bases at V and 2 bases at J, with 8 bases between the two ends. The CDR3 loop spans 13 amino acids. Germline-derived CDR1 and CDR2 are LGHDT and YNNKEL (reference sequence). The CDR3 region is CASSPGQNYGYTF. The CDR3 region has the DNA TGTGCCAGCAGCCCCGGACAGAACTATGGCTACACCTTC.

This clone came up once. This sequence joins TRBV7-3 and TRBJ2-1; maybe TRBD2 (6 bases). V dropped 5 bases and J dropped 4 bases, with 15 bases sitting between them. Looked up from germline, CDR1 is SGHTA and CDR2 is FQGTGA. This CDR3 spans 15 amino acids. For the CDR3, the DNA is TGTGCCAGCAGCCCCACGGAGGGCCCTTACAATGAGCAGTTCTTC. Protein product: CASSPTEGPYNEQFF.

This clone was found once. The J gene is TRBJ2-7, the V gene TRBV7-9; 13 nucleotides agree with TRBD2. The CDR3 has 16 amino acids. The germline gives CDR1 SEHNR, CDR2 FQNEAQ (reference sequence). J was trimmed by 3 bases and V by 1 base; bases with no gene match: 3. The CDR3 coding sequence is TGTGCCAGCAGCTTAGGGACTAGCGGGGGATTCTACGAGCAGTACTTC. Amino acids: CASSLGTSGGFYEQYF.

V is TRBV27 and J is TRBJ2-3; D possibly corresponds to TRBD1 (5 bases). The CDR3 runs to 16 residues. Germline V gene lookup returns CDR1 MNHEY and CDR2 SMNVEV (reference sequence). V was cut by 1 base and J by 4 bases, with 15 bases left in between. The CDR3 DNA reads TGTGCCAGCAGTTTATGGTCTCCAGGGATGGCAGATACGCAGTATTTT. Translating it yields CASSLWSPGMADTQYF.